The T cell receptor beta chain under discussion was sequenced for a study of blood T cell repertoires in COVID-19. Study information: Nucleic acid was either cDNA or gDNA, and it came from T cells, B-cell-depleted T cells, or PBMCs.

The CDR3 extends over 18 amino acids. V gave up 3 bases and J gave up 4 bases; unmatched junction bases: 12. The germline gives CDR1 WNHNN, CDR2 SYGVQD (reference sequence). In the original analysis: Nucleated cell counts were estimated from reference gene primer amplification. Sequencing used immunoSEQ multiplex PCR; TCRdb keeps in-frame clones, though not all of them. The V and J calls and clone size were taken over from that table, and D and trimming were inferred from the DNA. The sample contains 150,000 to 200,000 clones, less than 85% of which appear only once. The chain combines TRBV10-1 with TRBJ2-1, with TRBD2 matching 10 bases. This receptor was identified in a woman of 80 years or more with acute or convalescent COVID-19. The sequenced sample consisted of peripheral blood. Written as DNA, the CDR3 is TGCGCCAGCAGTGACCGGAGGATACTAGCGGGAACATACAATGAGCAGTTCTTC. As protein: CASSDRRILAGTYNEQFF.